The next 10 T cell receptor beta chains were all read from a single sample in a study of T-cell reconstitution after alpha-beta-depleted transplantation in children. For TCRbeta, the library was prepared with unique molecular identifiers. TCRdb fed the PCR reads into MiXCR, producing one record per CDR3 protein. The sample lists about 980,000 distinct CDR3 sequences; around 30% were seen once. The specimen comprised PBMCs, mostly from graft donor cells, sampled 360 days after TCRalphabeta/CD19-depleted stem cell transplant. The receptors shown here come from a boy younger than two who had a stem cell transplant for SCID, so the T cells may come from the graft donor.

This clonotype was seen more than once but under ten times. This rearrangement joins TRBV5-1 to TRBJ1-1, with TRBD1 identical over 7 bases. Germline V lookup: CDR1 SGHRS, CDR2 YFSETQ. The CDR3 loop spans 15 amino acids. Trimming removed 1 base from V and 2 bases from J; junction bases left unmatched: 5. This chain's CDR3 is CASSLLGTANTEAFF. For the CDR3, the DNA is TGCGCCAGCAGCTTGTTGGGGACAGCAAACACTGAAGCTTTCTTT.

About this clonotype: A far larger clone is just one base off, so this is likely a read error. This CDR3 reads CASSLVGTDTEYF. The CDR3 DNA sequence: TGCGCCAGCAGCTTGGTTGGGACAGATACGGAGTATTTT. V gene TRBV5-1 combines with J gene TRBJ2-3, with 7 bases identical to TRBD1. The V gene's germline CDR1 is SGHRS and CDR2 YFSETQ. The CDR3 is made up of 13 amino acids. Full variable domain (missing parts from reference TRBV5-1 and TRBJ2-3): KAGVTQTPRYLIKTRGQQVTLSCSPISGHRSVSWYQQTPGQGLQFLFEYFSETQRNKGNFPGRFSGRQFSNSRSEMNVSTLELGDSALYLCASSLVGTDTEYFGPGTRLTVL.

CDR3 protein: CASSQGGDWVRRPWAEAFF. The CDR3 DNA reads TGCGCCAGCAGCCAAGGGGGCGATTGGGTTCGTCGGCCCTGGGCTGAAGCTTTCTTT. This rearrangement joins TRBV4-1 to TRBJ1-1; D may be TRBD1 (5 bases). V dropped 1 base and J dropped 6 bases, with 27 bases sitting between them. Germline V lookup: CDR1 MGHRA, CDR2 YSYEKL. This CDR3 spans 19 amino acids.

This clonotype was detected only a few times. V is TRBV5-1 and J is TRBJ1-1; 9 nucleotides line up with TRBD1. CDR1 SGHRS and CDR2 YFSETQ come from the germline V gene. The V gene end was trimmed by 4 bases and the J gene end by 6 bases; junction bases not matched to a gene: 7. CDR3 length equals 14 residues. CDR3 DNA sequence: TGCGCCAGCAGCCTCGGGACAGGGTGGTCTGAAGCTTTCTTT. Amino acids: CASSLGTGWSEAFF. Using reference TRBV5-1 and TRBJ1-1 for the parts outside the CDR3, the full variable domain is KAGVTQTPRYLIKTRGQQVTLSCSPISGHRSVSWYQQTPGQGLQFLFEYFSETQRNKGNFPGRFSGRQFSNSRSEMNVSTLELGDSALYLCASSLGTGWSEAFFGQGTRLTVV.

The table lists this clonotype with a few counts. This sequence joins TRBV20-1 and TRBJ2-3, with a tentative D call TRBD1 (7 bases). Germline CDR1 reads DFQATT; CDR2 reads SNEGSKA (reference sequence). Trimming stripped 2 bases from V and 5 bases from J, with 17 bases between. The CDR3 covers 15 residues. The CDR3: CSARPGAGGKDTQYF. DNA of the CDR3: TGCAGTGCTAGACCGGGAGCAGGGGGTAAAGATACGCAGTATTTT.

The chain uses TRBV11-2 and TRBJ2-3; D ambiguous. Trimming removed 0 bases at V and 5 bases at J, with 12 bases between. This CDR3 region has 15 residues. Germline assignment: CDR1 SGHAT and CDR2 FQNNGV. The CDR3 coding sequence is TGTGCCAGCAGCTTAGACCTATTACCCAGAGATACGCAGTATTTT. Its protein product is CASSLDLLPRDTQYF.

The J gene is TRBJ1-1, the V gene TRBV12-3 or TRBV12-4, with 11 bases lining up with TRBD1. Trimming took 6 bases from V and 6 from J; bases not matched to a gene: 6. This CDR3 has 14 amino acids. CDR3 DNA: TGTGCCAGCAGCAAACCGGGACAGGGGGCTGAAGCTTTCTTT. Its translation is CASSKPGQGAEAFF.

The rearrangement links TRBV6-2 or TRBV6-3 to TRBJ2-5; no reliable D call. In germline, CDR1 is MNHEY, CDR2 SVGEGT. This CDR3 comprises 22 residues. Trimming pared 5 bases from V and 1 base from J, leaving 35 bases between. CDR3: CASSTKTKTPVTEKEFQETQYF. The CDR3 DNA is TGTGCCAGCAGTACGAAAACGAAAACACCGGTAACGGAGAAAGAATTCCAAGAGACCCAGTACTTC.

This clonotype was found a few times. This rearrangement joins TRBV7-2 to TRBJ2-3; 7 positions match TRBD2. The CDR3 runs to 15 residues. Trimming at V came to 3 bases and at J to 5 bases, leaving 8 bases not matched to a gene. Germline V gives CDR1 SGHTA, CDR2 FQGNSA. For the CDR3, the DNA is TGTGCCAGCAGCTTGGGGCGGGGGACGGTAGATACGCAGTATTTT. Translation gives CASSLGRGTVDTQYF.

V and J are TRBV7-2 and TRBJ2-3; D not certain. V lost 5 bases to trimming and J lost 13 bases, with 16 bases between them. This CDR3 is 12 amino acids long. Germline V gives CDR1 SGHTA, CDR2 FQGNSA. CDR3 nucleotides: TGTGCCAGCAGCGAAGACCTGCTAAGGGAGTATTTT. Protein: CASSEDLLREYF.